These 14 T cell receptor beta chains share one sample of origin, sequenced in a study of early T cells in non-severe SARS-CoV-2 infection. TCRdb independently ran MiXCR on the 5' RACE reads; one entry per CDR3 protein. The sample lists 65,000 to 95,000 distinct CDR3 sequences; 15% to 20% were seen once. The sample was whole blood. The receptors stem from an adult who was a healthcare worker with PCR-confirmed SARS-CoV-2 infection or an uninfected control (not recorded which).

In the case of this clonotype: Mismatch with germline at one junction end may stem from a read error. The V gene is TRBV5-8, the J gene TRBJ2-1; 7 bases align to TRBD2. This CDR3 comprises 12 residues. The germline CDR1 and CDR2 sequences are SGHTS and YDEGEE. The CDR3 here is CASSLGGRAPIF. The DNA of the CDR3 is TGTGCCAGCAGCTTGGGTGGGAGGGCCCCGATCTTC.

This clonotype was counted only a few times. CDR3 in DNA: TGTGCCAGTCTACCACAGTCCATGAACACTGAAGCTTTCTTT. This codes for CASLPQSMNTEAFF. The rearrangement uses TRBV19 and TRBJ1-1; D is uncertain. Germline V gene data show CDR1 as LNHDA and CDR2 as SQIVND (reference sequence). Trimming left V 8 bases short and J 0 bases short, with 13 bases between. There are 14 residues in the CDR3.

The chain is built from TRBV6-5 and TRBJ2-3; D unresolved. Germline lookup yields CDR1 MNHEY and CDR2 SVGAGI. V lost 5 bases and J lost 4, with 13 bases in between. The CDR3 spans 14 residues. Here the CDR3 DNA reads TGTGCCAGCAGTCGCGACAACGTCGCAGATACGCAGTATTTT. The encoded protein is CASSRDNVADTQYF.

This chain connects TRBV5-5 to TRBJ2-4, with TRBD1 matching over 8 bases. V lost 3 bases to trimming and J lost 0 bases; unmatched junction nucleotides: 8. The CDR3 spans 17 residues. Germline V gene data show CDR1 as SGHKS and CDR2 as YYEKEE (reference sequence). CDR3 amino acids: CASSWGQAQLAKNIQYF. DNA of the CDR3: TGTGCCAGCAGCTGGGGACAGGCGCAACTAGCCAAAAACATTCAGTACTTC.

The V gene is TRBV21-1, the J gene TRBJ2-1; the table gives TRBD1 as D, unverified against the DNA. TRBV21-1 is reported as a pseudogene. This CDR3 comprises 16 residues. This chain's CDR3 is CASSEDRQGASPEQFF. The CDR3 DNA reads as TGTGCCAGCAGCGAAGATCGACAGGGGGCGTCCCCGGAGCAGTTCTTC.

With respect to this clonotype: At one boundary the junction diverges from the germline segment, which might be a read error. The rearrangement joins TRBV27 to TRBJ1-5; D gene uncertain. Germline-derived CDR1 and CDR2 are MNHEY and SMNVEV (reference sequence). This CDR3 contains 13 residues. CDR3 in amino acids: CASGLTLNQPQHF. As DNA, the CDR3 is TGTGCCAGCGGTTTAACATTAAATCAGCCCCAGCATTTT.

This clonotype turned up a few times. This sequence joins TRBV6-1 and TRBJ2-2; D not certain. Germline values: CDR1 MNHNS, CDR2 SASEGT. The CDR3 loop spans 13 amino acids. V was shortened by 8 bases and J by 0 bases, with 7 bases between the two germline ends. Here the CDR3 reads CASPVANTGELFF. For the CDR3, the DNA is TGTGCCAGCCCCGTGGCGAACACCGGGGAGCTGTTTTTT.

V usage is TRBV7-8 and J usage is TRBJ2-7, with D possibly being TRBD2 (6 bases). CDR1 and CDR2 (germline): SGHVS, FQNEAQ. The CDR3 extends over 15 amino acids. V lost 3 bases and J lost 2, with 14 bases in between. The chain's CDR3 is CASSLTGSGAYEQYF. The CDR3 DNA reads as TGTGCCAGCAGCTTGACTGGTAGCGGAGCCTACGAGCAGTACTTC.

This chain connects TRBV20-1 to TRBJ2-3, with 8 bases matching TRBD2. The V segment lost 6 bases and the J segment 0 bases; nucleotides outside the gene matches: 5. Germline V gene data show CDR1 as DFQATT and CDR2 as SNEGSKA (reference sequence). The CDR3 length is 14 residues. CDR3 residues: CSAQRGPSTDTQYF. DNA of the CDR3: TGCAGTGCCCAGCGGGGGCCCAGCACAGATACGCAGTATTTT.

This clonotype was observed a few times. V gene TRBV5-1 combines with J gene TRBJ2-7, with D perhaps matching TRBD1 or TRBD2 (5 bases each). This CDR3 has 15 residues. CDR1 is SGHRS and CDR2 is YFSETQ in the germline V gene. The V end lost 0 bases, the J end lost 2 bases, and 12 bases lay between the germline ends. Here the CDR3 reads CASSLGRDAAYEQYF. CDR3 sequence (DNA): TGCGCCAGCAGCTTGGGAAGGGACGCCGCCTACGAGCAGTACTTC.

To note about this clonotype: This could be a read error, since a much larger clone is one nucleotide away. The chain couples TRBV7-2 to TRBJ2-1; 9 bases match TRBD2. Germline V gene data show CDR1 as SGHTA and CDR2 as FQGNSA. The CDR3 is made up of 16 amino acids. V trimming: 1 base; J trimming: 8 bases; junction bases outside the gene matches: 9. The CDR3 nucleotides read TGTGCCAGCAGCTTAGATTGGCCTAGCGGGGACGATGAGCAGTTCTTC. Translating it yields CASSLDWPSGDDEQFF.

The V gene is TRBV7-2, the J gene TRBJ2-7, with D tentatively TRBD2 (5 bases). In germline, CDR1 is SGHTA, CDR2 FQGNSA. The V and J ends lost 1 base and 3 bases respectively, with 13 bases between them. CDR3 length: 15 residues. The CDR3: CASSLVSRGYYEQYF. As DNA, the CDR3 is TGTGCCAGCAGCTTAGTATCCCGAGGGTACTACGAGCAGTACTTC.

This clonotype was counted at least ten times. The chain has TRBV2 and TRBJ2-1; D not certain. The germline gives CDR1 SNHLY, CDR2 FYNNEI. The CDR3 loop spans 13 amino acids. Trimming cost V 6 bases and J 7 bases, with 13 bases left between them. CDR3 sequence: CASRRPGRNEQFF. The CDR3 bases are TGTGCCAGCAGAAGACCGGGTCGGAATGAGCAGTTCTTC.

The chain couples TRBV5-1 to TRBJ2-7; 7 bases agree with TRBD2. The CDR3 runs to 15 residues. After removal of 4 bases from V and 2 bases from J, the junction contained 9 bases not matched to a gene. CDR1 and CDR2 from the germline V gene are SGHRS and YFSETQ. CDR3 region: CASSLADSGTYEQYF. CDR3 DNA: TGCGCCAGCAGCCTAGCGGACTCAGGCACCTACGAGCAGTACTTC.